This TCR beta chain derives from a study of Graves' ophthalmopathy and Graves' hyperthyroidism. The CDR3 is 14 amino acids. CDR1 is SNHLY and CDR2 is FYNNEI in the germline V gene. The junction had 2 bases not matched to a gene; V was cut back by 2 bases and J by 1 base. CDR3 regions of TCR beta were amplified from RNA transcripts. Amplification began with first-round RT-PCR using HTBI primers, then second-round multiplex PCR was performed. TCRdb re-called the multiplex PCR reads through MiXCR, storing one row per CDR3 protein. The table records some 380,000 distinct CDR3 sequences, 15% of them present only once. Fresh peripheral blood (about 9 ml) yielded the PBMCs. This clonotype was counted at least ten times.

Sequenced: peripheral blood. This clonotype was obtained from a young woman with stable Graves' hyperthyroidism. The chain carries TRBV2 and TRBJ2-7; 7 bases fit TRBD2. CDR3 sequence reads: CASSELGGSYEQYF. In nucleotides, the CDR3 is TGTGCCAGCAGTGAATTGGGGGGGTCCTACGAGCAGTACTTC.